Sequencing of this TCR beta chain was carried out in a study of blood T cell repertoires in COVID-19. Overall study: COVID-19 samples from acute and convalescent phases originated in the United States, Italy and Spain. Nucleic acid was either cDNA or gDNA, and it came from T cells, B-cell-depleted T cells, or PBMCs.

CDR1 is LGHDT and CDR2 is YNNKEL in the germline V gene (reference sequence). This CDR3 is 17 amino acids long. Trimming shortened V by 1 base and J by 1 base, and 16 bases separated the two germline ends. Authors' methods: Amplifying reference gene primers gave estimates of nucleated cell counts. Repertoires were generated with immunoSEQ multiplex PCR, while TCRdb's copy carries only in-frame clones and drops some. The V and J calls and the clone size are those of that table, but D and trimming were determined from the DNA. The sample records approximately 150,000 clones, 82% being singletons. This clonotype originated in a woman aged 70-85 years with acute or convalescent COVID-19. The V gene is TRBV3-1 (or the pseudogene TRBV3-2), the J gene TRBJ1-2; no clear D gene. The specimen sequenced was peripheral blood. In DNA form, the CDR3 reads TGTGCCAGCAGCCAAGGTGTTCACCGGGAGGTTAACTATGGCTACACCTTC. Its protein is CASSQGVHREVNYGYTF.